This TCR beta chain was observed in a study of blood T cells in healthy people across ages. Study conclusions and caveats: Both naive CD4+ cell counts and diversity were greater in long-lived donors than in aged donors. Roughly linear declines in TCR beta diversity per million T cells occurred with age.

CDR1 is LNHNV, CDR2 YYDKDF, per germline (reference sequence). The V end was cut by 5 bases, the J end by 4 bases, with 11 bases between. The CDR3 covers 13 residues. PCR was performed a second time for about 7 to 11 cycles using a sample-barcoded 5' primer and a J-beta primer mix. Each cDNA molecule was tagged by a template-switch adaptor with 12 random nucleotides. TCRdb independently ran MiXCR on the 5' RACE reads; one entry per CDR3 protein. Of 1.5 million to 2 million distinct CDR3 sequences in the sample, roughly 50% were seen once. A note on this clonotype: Antigen specificity is unknown.

For every donor, a draw yielded 8.5 to 10 milliliters of peripheral blood. V and J are TRBV15 and TRBJ1-2; D is unclear. The TCR comes from a woman between 40 and 50 years old in good health. The specimen was blood. The CDR3 bases are TGTGCCACCAGCGTTGGTGGCGGCTATGGCTACACCTTC. Protein product: CATSVGGGYGYTF.